This entry lists 29 T cell receptor beta chains sequenced from one sample in a study of blood T cells in healthy people across ages. For the second PCR, which ran for roughly 7 to 11 cycles, a sample-barcoded 5' primer and a J-beta primer mix were used. TCRdb independently ran MiXCR on the 5' RACE reads; one entry per CDR3 protein. The sample lists 2 million or so distinct CDR3 sequences, around 48% occurring once. Sequenced material: blood. These receptor sequences come from a woman aged 40 to 49 in good health.

J is TRBJ2-6 and V is TRBV20-1; no clear D. The CDR3 loop spans 15 amino acids. The V gene's germline CDR1 is DFQATT and CDR2 SNEGSKA (reference sequence). Trimming removed 1 base at V and 2 bases at J, with 9 bases between. The CDR3 DNA reads TGCAGTGCTAGAGGTGTACACGCTGGGGCCAACGTCCTGACTTTC. Encoded protein: CSARGVHAGANVLTF.

This clonotype has more than one count but fewer than ten. The V and J genes are TRBV4-2 and TRBJ1-2, with a weak D call TRBD1 (5 bases). Germline CDR1 is LGHNA and CDR2 is YNFKEQ. Trimming pared 0 bases from V and 2 bases from J, leaving 16 bases between. This CDR3 is 17 amino acids long. For the CDR3, the DNA is TGTGCCAGCAGCCAAGATGGGGGGGGATCTGAGAACTATGGCTACACCTTC. This codes for CASSQDGGGSENYGYTF.

J is TRBJ2-3 and V is TRBV7-2; a possible D gene is TRBD2 (6 bases). V lost 5 bases to trimming and J lost 0 bases, with 21 bases between them. The CDR3 has 18 residues. Germline V gene data show CDR1 as SGHTA and CDR2 as FQGNSA. This CDR3 reads CASSRPSLGGASTDTQYF. In DNA, the CDR3 is TGTGCCAGCAGCCGCCCGTCTTTAGGAGGGGCTAGCACAGATACGCAGTATTTT.

The chain joins TRBV7-9 to TRBJ2-7, with TRBD1 identical over 9 bases. Germline V gene sequence: CDR1 SEHNR, CDR2 FQNEAQ (reference sequence). This CDR3 is built from 15 residues. V lost 4 bases, J lost 5 bases, and 9 bases stayed unmatched. CDR3 in amino acids: CASSSWPGQGDEQYF. CDR3 in DNA: TGTGCCAGCAGCTCGTGGCCGGGACAGGGAGACGAGCAGTACTTC.

The chain uses TRBV20-1 and TRBJ2-3; D is possibly TRBD1 (5 bases). This CDR3 region has 14 residues. The ends were cut back, 1 base at V and 9 bases at J, with 17 bases in the middle. Germline V lookup: CDR1 DFQATT, CDR2 SNEGSKA (reference sequence). The CDR3 DNA reads TGCAGTGCTAGAGTGGCCCTCACAAAGGGGACGCAGTATTTT. Its translation: CSARVALTKGTQYF.

A remark on this clonotype: A much larger clone is a single base away; this may be a read error. The chain employs TRBV4-3 and TRBJ2-7; 7 nucleotides line up with TRBD1. The length of the CDR3 is 15 residues. V lost 8 bases and J lost 4; bases outside the gene matches: 14. Germline V gene sequence: CDR1 LGHNA, CDR2 YSLEER. CDR3 in amino acids: CASGPTRGGGYEQYF. In DNA form, the CDR3 reads TGCGCCAGCGGCCCCACCCGAGGGGGCGGATACGAGCAGTACTTC.

The chain carries TRBV7-9 and TRBJ2-5; 7 bases agree with TRBD2. The CDR3 has 15 residues. The V segment lost 5 bases and the J segment 3 bases; nucleotides outside the gene matches: 9. Germline V gene data show CDR1 as SEHNR and CDR2 as FQNEAQ (reference sequence). CDR3 sequence reads: CASSPSGGGKETQYF. The CDR3 DNA follows: TGTGCCAGCAGCCCCTCGGGCGGGGGTAAAGAGACCCAGTACTTC.

With respect to this clonotype: Mismatch with germline at one junction end may stem from a read error. The gene calls are TRBV7-3 and TRBJ2-5; TRBD1 might be the D (7 bases). Germline CDR1 and CDR2: SGHTA and FQGTGA. The CDR3 contains 15 residues. The CDR3 DNA is TGTGCCAGCAGCTTTATTCCAGGGGGGCAAGGGACCCAGTACTTC. Its translation is CASSFIPGGQGTQYF.

The chain combines TRBV28 with TRBJ1-1, with D hard to call. This CDR3 has 14 residues. V was trimmed by 6 bases and J by 3 bases, leaving 14 bases between them. Germline-derived CDR1 and CDR2 are MDHEN and SYDVKM. The CDR3 nucleotides read TGTGCCAGCAGGGTCATGGGTGGGGACACTGAAGCTTTCTTT. This gives the protein CASRVMGGDTEAFF.

Written as DNA, the CDR3 is TGTGCCAGCAGTTACTCGTTGAGGCTTCCGCAGTATTTT. This codes for CASSYSLRLPQYF. This chain joins TRBV6-5 and TRBJ2-3, with unresolved D. Germline lookup yields CDR1 MNHEY and CDR2 SVGAGI. V was trimmed by 0 bases and J by 10 bases, leaving 11 bases between them. The CDR3 is made up of 13 amino acids.

To note about this clonotype: One end of the junction does not line up with germline, which may come from a read error. The chain uses TRBV20-1 and TRBJ2-3; 8 nucleotides align to TRBD2. CDR3 length equals 15 residues. Germline V gives CDR1 DFQATT, CDR2 SNEGSKA (reference sequence). The CDR3 spells CSARSSGGFTDTQYF. The CDR3 bases are TGCAGTGCTAGATCCAGCGGGGGCTTCACAGATACTCAGTATTTT.

The V and J genes are TRBV7-2 and TRBJ1-4; the D gene is possibly TRBD1 (5 bases). The germline CDR1 and CDR2 sequences are SGHTA and FQGNSA. The CDR3 contains 14 residues. V shed 5 bases and J shed 2 bases, with 9 bases lying between them. The chain's CDR3 is CASSAAGTNEKLFF. As DNA, the CDR3 is TGTGCCAGCAGCGCGGCAGGGACTAATGAAAAACTGTTTTTT. Full variable domain (missing parts from reference TRBV7-2 and TRBJ1-4): GAGVSQSPSNKVTEKGKDVELRCDPISGHTALYWYRQSLGQGLEFLIYFQGNSAPDKSGLPSDRFSAERTGGSVSTLTIQRTQQEDSAVYLCASSAAGTNEKLFFGSGTQLSVL.

This clonotype was found once. The chain recombines TRBV7-6 with TRBJ2-3; 10 bases are a match to TRBD2. The CDR3 totals 16 residues. The germline gives CDR1 SGHVS, CDR2 FNYEAQ. V shed 5 bases, J shed 8 bases, and the junction held 13 bases outside the gene matches. The CDR3 region is CASSPIAGGLLGTQYF. The DNA of the CDR3 is TGTGCCAGCAGCCCGATAGCGGGGGGCCTTTTGGGTACGCAGTATTTT.

The table lists this clonotype with a few counts. This chain connects TRBV28 to TRBJ2-3; tentative D call: TRBD2 (5 bases). With 6 bases removed from V and 4 bases from J, the gap between germline ends came to 20 bases. The CDR3 covers 16 residues. CDR1 is MDHEN and CDR2 is SYDVKM in the germline V gene. The CDR3 DNA reads TGTGCCAGCAGCCAACCGGACTGGGTCCCCCCAGATACGCAGTATTTT. Its translation is CASSQPDWVPPDTQYF.

The rearrangement links TRBV4-2 to TRBJ2-5; 9 nucleotides match TRBD2. The CDR3 has 17 amino acids. With 3 bases clipped from V and 3 bases from J, the junction kept 11 bases outside the gene matches. The V gene's germline CDR1 is LGHNA and CDR2 YNFKEQ. CDR3 in DNA: TGTGCCAGCAGCCAGGGGACGGACGAGCGGGGGGAAGAGACCCAGTACTTC. Its translation is CASSQGTDERGEETQYF.

This clonotype was counted between two and nine times. The V call is TRBV4-1, the J call TRBJ2-3, with 8 bases that match TRBD2. The CDR3 runs to 17 residues. CDR1 and CDR2 from the germline V gene are MGHRA and YSYEKL. The V segment lost 0 bases and the J segment 5 bases; nucleotides outside the gene matches: 10. The CDR3 region has the DNA TGCGCCAGCAGCCAAGATCCCGGAATAGCGGGGAAAGATACGCAGTATTTT. Residues: CASSQDPGIAGKDTQYF.

To note about this clonotype: A single base separates this from a much larger clone, so it may be a read error. The chain combines TRBV4-2 with TRBJ1-2; no clear D gene. The germline V gene encodes CDR1 LGHNA and CDR2 YNFKEQ. CDR3 length equals 16 residues. CDR3 coding DNA: TGTGCCAGCAGCCAAGAAGGTTGGGCAACAAGCTATGACTACACCTTC. Translation: CASSQEGWATSYDYTF.

The gene calls are TRBV6-2 or TRBV6-3 and TRBJ1-5; D might be TRBD1 (5 bases). Germline V CDR1 and CDR2: MNHEY, SVGEGT. The CDR3 has 14 residues. Trimming took off 4 bases at V and 3 bases at J, with 10 bases between the two ends. The CDR3 sequence: CASSWDRPNQPQHF. For the CDR3, the DNA is TGTGCCAGCAGTTGGGACCGACCCAATCAGCCCCAGCATTTT.

Here the CDR3 reads CASSTLDSYEQYF. CDR3 DNA: TGTGCCAGTAGTACCCTCGACTCCTACGAGCAGTACTTC. V gene TRBV19 combines with J gene TRBJ2-7; D not certain. V shed 4 bases and J shed 0 bases, with 7 bases lying between them. The CDR3 is 13 amino acids. Germline V gives CDR1 LNHDA, CDR2 SQIVND (reference sequence).

This sequence joins TRBV4-1 and TRBJ2-3; 7 bases align to TRBD2. Germline V CDR1 and CDR2: MGHRA, YSYEKL. CDR3 length: 17 amino acids. Germline trimming cut 0 bases from V and 2 bases from J; bases unmatched to any gene: 8. The CDR3 DNA reads as TGCGCCAGCAGCCAAGACTATAGGACTAGTGCCACAGATACGCAGTATTTT. Translated, it gives CASSQDYRTSATDTQYF.

This rearrangement joins TRBV7-9 to TRBJ2-5; no clear D. CDR3 length equals 12 residues. The V end lost 5 bases, the J end lost 7 bases, and 11 bases lay between the germline ends. Germline lookup yields CDR1 SEHNR and CDR2 FQNEAQ (reference sequence). Written as DNA, the CDR3 is TGTGCCAGCAGCCAAAGCGAAGGGACCCAGTACTTC. Amino acid sequence: CASSQSEGTQYF.

This clonotype was recorded only once. This chain connects TRBV6-1 to TRBJ1-2; 7 nucleotides line up with TRBD1. The CDR3 totals 12 residues. Germline V lookup: CDR1 MNHNS, CDR2 SASEGT. V shed 8 bases and J 2 bases; nucleotides not matched to a gene: 2. The CDR3 region is CASAQGNYGYTF. The DNA for the CDR3 is TGTGCCAGCGCACAGGGGAACTATGGCTACACCTTC.

This clonotype was seen ten or more times. The V call is TRBV4-3, the J call TRBJ2-3, with TRBD2 identical over 9 bases. Germline-derived CDR1 and CDR2 are LGHNA and YSLEER. The V segment lost 1 base and the J segment 5 bases; nucleotides outside the gene matches: 4. The CDR3 extends over 15 amino acids. CDR3 nucleotide sequence: TGCGCCAGCAGCCAAGGAGGAGCGGGAGGAGATACGCAGTATTTT. Translation: CASSQGGAGGDTQYF.

The chain combines TRBV6-1 with TRBJ1-1; TRBD1 matches 8 bases. The CDR3 runs to 14 residues. With V trimmed by 1 base and J by 6 bases, 4 bases remained unmatched. Looked up from germline, CDR1 is MNHNS and CDR2 is SASEGT. This CDR3 is CASSEGTGRAEAFF. The DNA of the CDR3 is TGTGCCAGCAGTGAAGGGACAGGGCGTGCTGAAGCTTTCTTT.

V is TRBV2 and J is TRBJ2-1; the D gene is possibly TRBD2 (5 bases). The CDR3 has 13 residues. CDR1 SNHLY and CDR2 FYNNEI come from the germline V gene. Trimming stripped 2 bases from V and 7 bases from J, with 9 bases between. This chain's CDR3 is CASSEREGNEQFF. CDR3 DNA: TGTGCCAGCAGTGAACGGGAAGGGAATGAGCAGTTCTTC. Filled out from reference TRBV2 and TRBJ2-1, the complete variable domain reads EPEVTQTPSHQVTQMGQEVILRCVPISNHLYFYWYRQILGQKVEFLVSFYNNEISEKSEIFDDQFSVERPDGSNFTLKIRSTKLEDSAMYFCASSEREGNEQFFGPGTRLTVL.

This clonotype was counted between two and nine times. The chain links TRBV7-2 to TRBJ1-5; D is possibly TRBD1 (6 bases). V lost 0 bases and J lost 5, with 17 bases in between. The CDR3 loop spans 17 amino acids. Germline loops: CDR1 SGHTA, CDR2 FQGNSA. The CDR3 bases are TGTGCCAGCAGCTTAGCAAGGGGGAGGGGGATGCATCAGCCCCAGCATTTT. Protein: CASSLARGRGMHQPQHF. Full variable domain (rest looked up from reference TRBV7-2 and TRBJ1-5): GAGVSQSPSNKVTEKGKDVELRCDPISGHTALYWYRQSLGQGLEFLIYFQGNSAPDKSGLPSDRFSAERTGGSVSTLTIQRTQQEDSAVYLCASSLARGRGMHQPQHFGDGTRLSIL.

This clonotype has only a few counts. CDR3 sequence reads: CASSLLLAGASSYNEQFF. CDR3 nucleotides: TGTGCCAGCAGCTTACTACTAGCGGGGGCCAGCTCCTACAATGAGCAGTTCTTC. The chain carries TRBV7-2 and TRBJ2-1, with 11 bases matching TRBD2. This CDR3 comprises 18 residues. Germline assignment: CDR1 SGHTA and CDR2 FQGNSA. V lost 2 bases, J lost 0 bases, and 6 bases stayed unmatched.

A remark on this clonotype: A read error may produce the germline difference seen at one junction end. The J gene is TRBJ2-5, the V gene TRBV6-6; D is undetermined. Germline V lookup: CDR1 MNHNY, CDR2 SVGAGI (reference sequence). The CDR3 consists of 14 residues. The CDR3 coding sequence is TGTGCCAGCAGTGACTCAGCTAGCCAAGAGACCCAGTACTTC. This gives the protein CASSDSASQETQYF.

This clonotype appeared a few times. The chain is built from TRBV7-9 and TRBJ2-7, with 8 bases identical to TRBD1. The CDR3 loop spans 17 amino acids. The ends lost 4 bases at V and 1 base at J; junction bases unmatched: 12. Germline CDR1 is SEHNR and CDR2 is FQNEAQ (reference sequence). The CDR3 reads CASSSTPGQVGSYEQYF. The CDR3 DNA sequence: TGTGCCAGCAGCTCGACCCCGGGACAGGTAGGGTCCTACGAGCAGTACTTC.